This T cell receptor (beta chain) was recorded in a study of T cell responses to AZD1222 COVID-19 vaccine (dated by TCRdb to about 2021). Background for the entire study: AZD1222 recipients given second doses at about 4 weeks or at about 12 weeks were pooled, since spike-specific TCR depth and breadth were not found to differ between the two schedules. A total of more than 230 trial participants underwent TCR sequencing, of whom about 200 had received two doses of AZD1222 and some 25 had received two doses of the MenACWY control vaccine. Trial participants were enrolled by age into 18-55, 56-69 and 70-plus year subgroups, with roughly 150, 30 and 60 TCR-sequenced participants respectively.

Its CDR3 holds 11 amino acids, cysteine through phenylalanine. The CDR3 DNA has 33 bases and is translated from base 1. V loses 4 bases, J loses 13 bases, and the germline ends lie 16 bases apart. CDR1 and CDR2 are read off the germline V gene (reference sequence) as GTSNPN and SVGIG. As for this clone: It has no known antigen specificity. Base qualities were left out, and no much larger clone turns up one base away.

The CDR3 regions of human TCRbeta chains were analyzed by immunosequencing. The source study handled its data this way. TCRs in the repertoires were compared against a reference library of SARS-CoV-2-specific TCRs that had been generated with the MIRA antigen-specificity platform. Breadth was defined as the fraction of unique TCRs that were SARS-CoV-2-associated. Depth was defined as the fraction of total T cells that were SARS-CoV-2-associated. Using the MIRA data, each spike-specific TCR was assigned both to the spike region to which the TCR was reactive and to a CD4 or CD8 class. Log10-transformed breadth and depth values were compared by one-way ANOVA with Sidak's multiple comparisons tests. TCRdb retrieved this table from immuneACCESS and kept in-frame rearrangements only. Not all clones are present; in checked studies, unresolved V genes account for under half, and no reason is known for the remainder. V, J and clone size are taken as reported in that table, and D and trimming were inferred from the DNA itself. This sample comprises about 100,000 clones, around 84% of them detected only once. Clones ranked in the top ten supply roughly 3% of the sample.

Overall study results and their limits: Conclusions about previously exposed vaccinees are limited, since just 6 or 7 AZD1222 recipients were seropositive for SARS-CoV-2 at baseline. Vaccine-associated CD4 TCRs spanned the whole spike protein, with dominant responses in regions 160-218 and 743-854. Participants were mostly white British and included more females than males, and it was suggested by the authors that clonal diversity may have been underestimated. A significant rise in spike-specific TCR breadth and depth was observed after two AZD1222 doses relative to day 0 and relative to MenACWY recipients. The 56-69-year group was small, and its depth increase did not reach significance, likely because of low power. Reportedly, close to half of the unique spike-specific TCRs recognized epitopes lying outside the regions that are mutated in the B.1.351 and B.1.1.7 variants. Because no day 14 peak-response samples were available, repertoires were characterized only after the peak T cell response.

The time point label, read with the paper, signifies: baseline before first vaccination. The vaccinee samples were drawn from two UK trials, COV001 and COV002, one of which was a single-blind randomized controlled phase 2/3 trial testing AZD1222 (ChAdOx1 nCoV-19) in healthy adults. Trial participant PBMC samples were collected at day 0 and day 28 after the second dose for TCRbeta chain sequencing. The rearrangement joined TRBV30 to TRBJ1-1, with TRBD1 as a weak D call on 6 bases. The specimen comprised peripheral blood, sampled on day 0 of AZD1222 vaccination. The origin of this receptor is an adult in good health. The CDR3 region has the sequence CAWTQRGAGFF. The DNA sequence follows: TGTGCCTGGACTCAAAGGGGGGCCGGTTTCTTT.